This record covers a single T cell receptor beta chain. This sample is drawn from a study of shared clonotypes between healthy human individuals. Authors' processing steps: Junction-only sequences without quality scores were provided by ImmunoSEQ, so filtering was different. Repertoires were generated with immunoSEQ multiplex PCR, while TCRdb's copy carries only in-frame clones and drops some. That table supplies the V and J calls and clone size; D and trimming were determined from the DNA. The sample carries approximately 1,500,000 clones, 95% to 99% recorded once. The CDR3 totals 15 residues. The germline CDR1 and CDR2 sequences are SGDLS and YYNGEE. The ends lost 4 bases at V and 4 bases at J; junction bases unmatched: 9.

What was sequenced was naive CD4+ T cells sorted from blood. Subset here: CD45RA+ positively selected. The V gene is TRBV9, the J gene TRBJ2-3; 7 bases agree with TRBD2. This sequence was found in a man aged 25 to 40 in good health. CDR3 amino acids: CASSPHAGASDTQYF. Written as DNA, the CDR3 is TGTGCCAGCAGCCCCCACGCGGGAGCATCAGATACGCAGTATTTT.